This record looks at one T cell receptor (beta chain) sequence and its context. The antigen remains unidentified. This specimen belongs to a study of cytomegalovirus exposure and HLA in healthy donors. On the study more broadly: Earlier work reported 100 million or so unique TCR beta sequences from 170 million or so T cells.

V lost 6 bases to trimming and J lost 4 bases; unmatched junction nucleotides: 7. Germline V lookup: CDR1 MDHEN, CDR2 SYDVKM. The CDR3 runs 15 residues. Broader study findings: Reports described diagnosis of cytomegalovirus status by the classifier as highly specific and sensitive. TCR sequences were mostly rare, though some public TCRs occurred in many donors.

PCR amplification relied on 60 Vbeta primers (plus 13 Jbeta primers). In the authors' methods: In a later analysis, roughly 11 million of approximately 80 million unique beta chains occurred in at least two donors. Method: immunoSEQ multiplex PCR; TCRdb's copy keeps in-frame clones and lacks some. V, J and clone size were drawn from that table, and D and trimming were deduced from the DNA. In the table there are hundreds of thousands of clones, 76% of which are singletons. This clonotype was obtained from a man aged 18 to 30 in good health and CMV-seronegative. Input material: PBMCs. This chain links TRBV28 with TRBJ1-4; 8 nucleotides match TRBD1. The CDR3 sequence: CASRPQGGLNEKLFF. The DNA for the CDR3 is TGTGCCAGCAGGCCACAGGGGGGCCTTAATGAAAAACTGTTTTTT.